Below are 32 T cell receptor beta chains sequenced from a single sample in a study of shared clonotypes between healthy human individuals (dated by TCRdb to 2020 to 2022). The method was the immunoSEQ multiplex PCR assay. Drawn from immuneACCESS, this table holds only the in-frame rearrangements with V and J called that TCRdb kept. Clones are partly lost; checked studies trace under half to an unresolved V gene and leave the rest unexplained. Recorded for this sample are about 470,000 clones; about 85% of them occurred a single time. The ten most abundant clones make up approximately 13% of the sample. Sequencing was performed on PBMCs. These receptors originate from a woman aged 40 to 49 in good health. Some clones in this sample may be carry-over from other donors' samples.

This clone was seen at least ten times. CDR3 protein: CASSFRDTQYF. CDR3 nucleotide sequence: TGTGCCAGCAGCTTTCGAGATACGCAGTATTTT. The chain uses TRBV7-8 and TRBJ2-3, with D uncertain. Per the germline V gene, CDR1 is SGHVS and CDR2 is FQNEAQ. The CDR3 length is 11 residues. V dropped 3 bases and J dropped 5 bases, with 3 bases sitting between them.

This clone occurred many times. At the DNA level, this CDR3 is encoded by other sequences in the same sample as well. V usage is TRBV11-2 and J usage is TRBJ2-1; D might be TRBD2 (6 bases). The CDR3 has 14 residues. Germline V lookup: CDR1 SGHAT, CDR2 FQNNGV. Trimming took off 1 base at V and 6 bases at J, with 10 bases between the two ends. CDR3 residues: CASSLVAGLNEQFF. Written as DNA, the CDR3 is TGTGCCAGCAGCTTAGTGGCGGGGCTCAATGAGCAGTTCTTC. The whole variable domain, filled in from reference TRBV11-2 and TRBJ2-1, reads EAGVAQSPRYKIIEKRQSVAFWCNPISGHATLYWYQQILGQGPKLLIQFQNNGVVDDSQLPKDRFSAERLKGVDSTLKIQPAKLEDSAVYLCASSLVAGLNEQFFGPGTRLTVL.

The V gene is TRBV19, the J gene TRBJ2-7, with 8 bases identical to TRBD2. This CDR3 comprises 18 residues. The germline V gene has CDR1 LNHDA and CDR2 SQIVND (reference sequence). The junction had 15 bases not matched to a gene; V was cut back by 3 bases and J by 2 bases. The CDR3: CASSINSGNGFWTYEQYF. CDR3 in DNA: TGTGCCAGTAGTATTAATAGCGGGAATGGGTTTTGGACCTACGAGCAGTACTTC.

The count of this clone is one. The CDR3 DNA is TGTGCCAGCAGCGTAGGGGTGGGCGGCAGCTCCTACAATGAGCAGTTCTTC. Translation: CASSVGVGGSSYNEQFF. The gene calls are TRBV9 and TRBJ2-1; D gene uncertain. Per the germline V gene, CDR1 is SGDLS and CDR2 is YYNGEE. The CDR3 contains 17 residues. Trimming left V 0 bases short and J 0 bases short, with 13 bases between.

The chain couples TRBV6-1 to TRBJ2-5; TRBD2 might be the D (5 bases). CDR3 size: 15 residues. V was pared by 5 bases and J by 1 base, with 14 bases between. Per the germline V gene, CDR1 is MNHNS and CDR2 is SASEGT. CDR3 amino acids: CASSLTIEGQETQYF. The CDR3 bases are TGTGCCAGCAGTTTGACAATAGAGGGCCAAGAGACCCAGTACTTC.

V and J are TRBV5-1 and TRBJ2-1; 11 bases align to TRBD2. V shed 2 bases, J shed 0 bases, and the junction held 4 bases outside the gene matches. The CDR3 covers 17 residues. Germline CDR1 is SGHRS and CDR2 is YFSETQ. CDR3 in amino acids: CASSFLAGGLSYNEQFF. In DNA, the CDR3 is TGCGCCAGCAGCTTCCTAGCGGGAGGACTCTCCTACAATGAGCAGTTCTTC.

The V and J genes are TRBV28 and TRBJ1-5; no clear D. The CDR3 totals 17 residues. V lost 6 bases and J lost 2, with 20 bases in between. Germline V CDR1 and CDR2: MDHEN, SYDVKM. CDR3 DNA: TGTGCCAGCAGCCGCCCATTGGGGAAAAGTCGCAATCAGCCCCAGCATTTT. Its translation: CASSRPLGKSRNQPQHF.

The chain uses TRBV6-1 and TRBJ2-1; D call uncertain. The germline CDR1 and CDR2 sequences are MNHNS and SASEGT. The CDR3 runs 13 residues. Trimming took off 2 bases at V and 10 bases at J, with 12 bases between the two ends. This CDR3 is CASSEYYEGEQFF. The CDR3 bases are TGTGCCAGCAGTGAATACTATGAAGGGGAGCAGTTCTTC.

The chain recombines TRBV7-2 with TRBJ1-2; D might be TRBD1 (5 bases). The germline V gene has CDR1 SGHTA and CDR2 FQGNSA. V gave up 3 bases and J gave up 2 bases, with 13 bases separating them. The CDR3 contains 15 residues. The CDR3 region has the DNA TGTGCCAGCAGCTTCACCGGGACCGCAAACTATGGCTACACCTTC. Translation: CASSFTGTANYGYTF.

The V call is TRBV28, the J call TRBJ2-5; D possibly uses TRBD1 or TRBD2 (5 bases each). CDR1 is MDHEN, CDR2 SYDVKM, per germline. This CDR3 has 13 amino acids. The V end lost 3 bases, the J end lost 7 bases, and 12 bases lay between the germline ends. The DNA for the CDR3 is TGTGCCAGCAGTTTTCGAGGGGATTGGACCCAGTACTTC. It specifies CASSFRGDWTQYF.

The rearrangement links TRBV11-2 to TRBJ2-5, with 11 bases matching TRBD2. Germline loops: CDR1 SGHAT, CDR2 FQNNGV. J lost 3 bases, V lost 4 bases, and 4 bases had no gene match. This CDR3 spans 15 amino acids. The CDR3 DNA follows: TGTGCCAGCAGCTCCCCTAGCGGGAGGAAAGAGACCCAGTACTTC. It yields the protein CASSSPSGRKETQYF.

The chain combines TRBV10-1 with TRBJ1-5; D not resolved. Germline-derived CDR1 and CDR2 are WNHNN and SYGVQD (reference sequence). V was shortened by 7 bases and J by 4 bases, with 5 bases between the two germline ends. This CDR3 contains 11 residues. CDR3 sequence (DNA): TGCGCCAGCAAACAAAATCAGCCCCAGCATTTT. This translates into CASKQNQPQHF.

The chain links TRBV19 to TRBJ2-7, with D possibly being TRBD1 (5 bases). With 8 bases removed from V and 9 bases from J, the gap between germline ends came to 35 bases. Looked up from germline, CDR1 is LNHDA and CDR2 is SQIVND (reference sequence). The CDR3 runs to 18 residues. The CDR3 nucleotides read TGTGCCAGTGACCCCCTTGATGTCCGCAGGGTTCCCGTCGTATCGCAGTACTTC. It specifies CASDPLDVRRVPVVSQYF.

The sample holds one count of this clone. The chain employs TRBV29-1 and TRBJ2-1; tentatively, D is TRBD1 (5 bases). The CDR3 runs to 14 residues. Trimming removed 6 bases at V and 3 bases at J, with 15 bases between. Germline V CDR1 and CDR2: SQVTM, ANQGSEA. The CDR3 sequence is CSVAAKGIYNEQFF. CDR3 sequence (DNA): TGCAGCGTCGCTGCGAAGGGGATCTACAATGAGCAGTTCTTC.

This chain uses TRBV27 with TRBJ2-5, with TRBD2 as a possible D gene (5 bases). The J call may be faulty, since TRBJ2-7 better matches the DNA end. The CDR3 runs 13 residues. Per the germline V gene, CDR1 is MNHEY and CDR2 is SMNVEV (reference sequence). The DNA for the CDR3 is TGTGCCAGCAGGGGTAGGACTGGCCACGAGCAGTACTTC. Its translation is CASRGRTGHEQYF.

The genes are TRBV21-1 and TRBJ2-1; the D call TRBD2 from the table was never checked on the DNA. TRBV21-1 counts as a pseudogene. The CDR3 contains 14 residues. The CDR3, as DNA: TGTGCCAGCTGGGTAGCGAGCTCCTACAATGAGCAGTTCTTC. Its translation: CASWVASSYNEQFF.

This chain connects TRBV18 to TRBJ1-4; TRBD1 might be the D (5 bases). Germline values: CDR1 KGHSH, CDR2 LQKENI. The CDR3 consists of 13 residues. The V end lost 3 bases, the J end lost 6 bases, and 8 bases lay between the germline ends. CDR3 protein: CASSPTADEKLFF. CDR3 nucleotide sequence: TGTGCCAGCTCACCGACAGCGGATGAAAAACTGTTTTTT.

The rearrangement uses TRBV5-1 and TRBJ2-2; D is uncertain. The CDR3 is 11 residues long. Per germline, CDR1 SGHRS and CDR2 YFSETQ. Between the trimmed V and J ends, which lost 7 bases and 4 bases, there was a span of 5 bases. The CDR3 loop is CASRGTGELFF. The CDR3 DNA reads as TGCGCCAGCCGAGGCACCGGGGAGCTGTTTTTT.

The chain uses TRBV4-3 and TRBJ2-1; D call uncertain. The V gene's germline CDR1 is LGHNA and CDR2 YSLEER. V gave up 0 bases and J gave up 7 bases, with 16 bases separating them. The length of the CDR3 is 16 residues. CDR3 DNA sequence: TGCGCCAGCAGCCAAGATAGTCGGGTTAGCTATAATGAGCAGTTCTTC. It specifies CASSQDSRVSYNEQFF.

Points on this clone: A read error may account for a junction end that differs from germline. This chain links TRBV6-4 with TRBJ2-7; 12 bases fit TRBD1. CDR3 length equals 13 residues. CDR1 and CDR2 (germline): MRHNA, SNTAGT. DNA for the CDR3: TGTGCCAGCAGAGGGACAGGGGGCAGGGCGGTGGACTTC. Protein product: CASRGTGGRAVDF.

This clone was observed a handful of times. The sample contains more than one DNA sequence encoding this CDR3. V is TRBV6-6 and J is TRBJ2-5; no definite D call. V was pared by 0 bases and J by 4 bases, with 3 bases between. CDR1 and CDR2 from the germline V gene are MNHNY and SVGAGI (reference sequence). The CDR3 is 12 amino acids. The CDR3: CASSYSRETQYF. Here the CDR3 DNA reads TGTGCCAGCAGTTACTCCAGAGAGACCCAGTACTTC.

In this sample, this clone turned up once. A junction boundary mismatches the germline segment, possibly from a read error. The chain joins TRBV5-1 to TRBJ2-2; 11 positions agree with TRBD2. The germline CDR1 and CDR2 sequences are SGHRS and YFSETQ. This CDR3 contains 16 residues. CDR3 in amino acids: CTSNLLAGGNTGELFF. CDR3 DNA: TGCACCAGCAATCTCCTAGCGGGAGGCAACACCGGGGAGCTGTTTTTT.

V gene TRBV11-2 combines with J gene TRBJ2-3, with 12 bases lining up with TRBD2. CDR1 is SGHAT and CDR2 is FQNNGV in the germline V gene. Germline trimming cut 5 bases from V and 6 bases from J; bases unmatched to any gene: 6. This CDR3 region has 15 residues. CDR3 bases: TGTGCCAGCAGCCGACTAGCGGGAGTGCGGGATACGCAGTATTTT. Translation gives CASSRLAGVRDTQYF.

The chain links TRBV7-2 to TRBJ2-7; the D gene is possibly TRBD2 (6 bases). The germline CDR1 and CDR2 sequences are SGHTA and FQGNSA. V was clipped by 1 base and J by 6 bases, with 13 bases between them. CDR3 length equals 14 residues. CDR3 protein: CASSLVGRWSEQYF. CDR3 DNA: TGTGCCAGCAGCTTAGTCGGGAGATGGTCCGAGCAGTACTTC.

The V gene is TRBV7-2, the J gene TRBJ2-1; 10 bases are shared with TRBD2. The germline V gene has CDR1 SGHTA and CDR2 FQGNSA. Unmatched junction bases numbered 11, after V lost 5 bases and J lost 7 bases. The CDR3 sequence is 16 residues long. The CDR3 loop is CASSLGLAGVGNEQFF. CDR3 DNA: TGTGCCAGCAGCCTAGGGCTAGCGGGAGTGGGAAATGAGCAGTTCTTC. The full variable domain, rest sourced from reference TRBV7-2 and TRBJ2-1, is GAGVSQSPSNKVTEKGKDVELRCDPISGHTALYWYRQSLGQGLEFLIYFQGNSAPDKSGLPSDRFSAERTGGSVSTLTIQRTQQEDSAVYLCASSLGLAGVGNEQFFGPGTRLTVL.

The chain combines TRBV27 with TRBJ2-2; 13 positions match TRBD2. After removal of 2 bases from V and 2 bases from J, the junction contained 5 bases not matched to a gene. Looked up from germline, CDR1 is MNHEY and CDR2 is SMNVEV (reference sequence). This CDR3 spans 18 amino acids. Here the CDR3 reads CASSLRLAGGVNTGELFF. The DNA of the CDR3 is TGTGCCAGCAGTTTAAGACTAGCGGGAGGAGTTAACACCGGGGAGCTGTTTTTT.

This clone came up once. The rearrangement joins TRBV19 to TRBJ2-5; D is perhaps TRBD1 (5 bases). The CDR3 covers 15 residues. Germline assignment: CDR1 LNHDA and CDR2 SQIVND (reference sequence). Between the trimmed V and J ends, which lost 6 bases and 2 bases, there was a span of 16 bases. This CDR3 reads CASRPLGREQETQYF. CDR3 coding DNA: TGTGCCAGTAGACCCCTCGGCAGGGAACAAGAGACCCAGTACTTC.

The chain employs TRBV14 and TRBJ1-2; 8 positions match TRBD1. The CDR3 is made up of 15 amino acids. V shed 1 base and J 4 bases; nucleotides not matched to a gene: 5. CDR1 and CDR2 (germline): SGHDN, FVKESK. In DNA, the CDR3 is TGTGCCAGCAGCCAAGTTTCGACAGGGGTCTATGGCTACACCTTC. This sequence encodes CASSQVSTGVYGYTF.

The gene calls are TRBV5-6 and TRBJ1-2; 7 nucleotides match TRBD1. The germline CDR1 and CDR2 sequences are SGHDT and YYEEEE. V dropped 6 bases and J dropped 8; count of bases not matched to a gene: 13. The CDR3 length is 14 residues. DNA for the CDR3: TGTGCCAGCATCCCGGGCCAGGGGGTCGGGGGCTACACCTTC. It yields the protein CASIPGQGVGGYTF.

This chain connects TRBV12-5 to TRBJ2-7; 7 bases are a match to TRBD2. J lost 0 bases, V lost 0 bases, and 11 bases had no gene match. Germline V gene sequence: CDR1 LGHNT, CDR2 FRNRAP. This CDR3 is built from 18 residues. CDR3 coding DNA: TGTGCTAGTGGTTTGGTACACCCCCGCACTAGCGACTCCTACGAGCAGTACTTC. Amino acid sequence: CASGLVHPRTSDSYEQYF.

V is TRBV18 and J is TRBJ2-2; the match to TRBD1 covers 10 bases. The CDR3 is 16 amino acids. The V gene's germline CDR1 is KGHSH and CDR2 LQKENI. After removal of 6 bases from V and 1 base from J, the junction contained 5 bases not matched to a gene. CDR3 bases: TGTGCCAGCTCCGGGACAGGGGTTTTGAACACCGGGGAGCTGTTTTTT. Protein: CASSGTGVLNTGELFF.

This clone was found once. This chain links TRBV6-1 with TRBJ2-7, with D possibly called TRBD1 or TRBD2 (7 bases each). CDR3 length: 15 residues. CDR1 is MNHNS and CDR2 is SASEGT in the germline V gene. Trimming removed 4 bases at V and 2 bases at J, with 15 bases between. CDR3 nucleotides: TGTGCCAGCAGTGTTGGAGGGAGGGGGCCCTACGAGCAGTACTTC. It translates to CASSVGGRGPYEQYF.